Listed here are 22 T cell receptor beta chains from one sample, sequenced in a study of Ad26.COV2.S vaccination and SARS-CoV-2 variants. Repertoires were generated with immunoSEQ multiplex PCR, while TCRdb's copy carries only in-frame clones and drops some. The data show around 450,000 clones, with over 75% seen just once and 9.5% to 15% held by the top ten. Indicated treatment: some 19 received Ad26.COV2.S at low or high dose, single or two shots; 5 received placebo; per-sample allocation not given. Following the first vaccine or placebo injection, samples were taken on day 63. The sample was peripheral blood, taken in a trial of Ad26.COV2.S vaccine versus placebo. These receptors were taken from a person aged 18-65 years who received the Ad26.COV2.S COVID-19 vaccine or a placebo.

The chain uses TRBV30 and TRBJ2-2, with unresolved D. Trimming removed 4 bases at V and 3 bases at J, with 6 bases between. Germline CDR1 GTSNPN, CDR2 SVGIG (reference sequence). The CDR3 is made up of 12 amino acids. CDR3 residues: CAWTLHTGELFF. CDR3 nucleotides: TGTGCCTGGACCCTCCACACCGGGGAGCTGTTTTTT. The whole variable domain, remainder taken from reference TRBV30 and TRBJ2-2, is SQTIHQWPATLVQPVGSPLSLECTVEGTSNPNLYWYRQAAGRGLQLLFYSVGIGQISSEVPQNLSASRPQDRQFILSSKKLLLSDSGFYLCAWTLHTGELFFGEGSRLTVL.

This chain uses TRBV4-1 with TRBJ2-3; D not resolved. Trimming pared 0 bases from V and 5 bases from J, leaving 6 bases between. Germline lookup yields CDR1 MGHRA and CDR2 YSYEKL. This CDR3 region has 13 residues. The CDR3 here is CASSQDPLDTQYF. In DNA form, the CDR3 reads TGCGCCAGCAGCCAAGATCCATTAGATACGCAGTATTTT.

V gene TRBV7-2 combines with J gene TRBJ1-1; 11 nucleotides line up with TRBD1. J gave up 5 bases and V 2 bases, and 13 bases lay outside the gene matches. The germline V gene encodes CDR1 SGHTA and CDR2 FQGNSA. This CDR3 region has 18 residues. CDR3 sequence (DNA): TGTGCCAGCAGCTTATCCCGGTTAGGACAGGGGGCGAAAACTGAAGCTTTCTTT. Translation gives CASSLSRLGQGAKTEAFF.

The chain uses TRBV30 and TRBJ1-6; D call uncertain. The CDR3 consists of 13 residues. CDR1 and CDR2 (germline): GTSNPN, SVGIG (reference sequence). The ends were cut back, 5 bases at V and 8 bases at J, with 13 bases in the middle. The DNA of the CDR3 is TGTGCCTGGCGAGGGTGGAGGGATTCACCCCTCCACTTT. It codes for CAWRGWRDSPLHF.

The chain couples TRBV6-5 to TRBJ1-2, with 8 bases identical to TRBD1. This CDR3 spans 14 amino acids. With 6 bases clipped from V and 4 bases from J, the junction kept 7 bases outside the gene matches. CDR1 and CDR2 (germline): MNHEY, SVGAGI. CDR3 protein: CASRLDTGGYGYTF. The CDR3, as DNA: TGTGCCAGCAGATTAGACACAGGGGGCTATGGCTACACCTTC.

The chain combines TRBV27 with TRBJ1-6, with a possible D match to TRBD1 (6 bases). The germline V and J ends were trimmed by 2 bases and 6 bases, with 11 bases remaining between them. CDR1 and CDR2 (germline): MNHEY, SMNVEV (reference sequence). The CDR3 extends over 15 amino acids. Here the CDR3 reads CASSLAGAGNSPLHF. The CDR3 DNA reads as TGTGCCAGCAGTTTAGCAGGGGCGGGTAATTCACCCCTCCACTTT.

The CDR3: CASSVGTSSEAFF. In DNA form, the CDR3 reads TGTGCCAGCAGCGTAGGTACATCTAGCGAGGCTTTCTTT. This chain connects TRBV9 to TRBJ1-1; D remains ambiguous. Germline CDR1 is SGDLS and CDR2 is YYNGEE. The CDR3 has 13 residues. Between the trimmed V and J ends, which lost 0 bases and 11 bases, there was a span of 14 bases.

The chain has TRBV11-2 and TRBJ2-1; D may be TRBD2 (6 bases). V was cut by 3 bases and J by 1 base, with 13 bases left in between. CDR1 is SGHAT, CDR2 FQNNGV, per germline. The CDR3 spans 16 residues. The CDR3 sequence: CASSLRGRRSYNEQFF. CDR3 DNA sequence: TGTGCCAGCAGCTTGAGAGGGAGGAGGTCCTACAATGAGCAGTTCTTC.

This chain uses TRBV29-1 with TRBJ2-1, with 9 bases matching TRBD2. Germline-derived CDR1 and CDR2 are SQVTM and ANQGSEA. V shed 3 bases and J 7 bases; nucleotides not matched to a gene: 7. This CDR3 contains 14 residues. This CDR3 is CSVEVAGVGNEQFF. CDR3 DNA sequence: TGCAGCGTTGAGGTAGCGGGAGTGGGGAATGAGCAGTTCTTC.

J is TRBJ2-3 and V is TRBV7-3, with D possibly matching TRBD2 (6 bases). Germline V gives CDR1 SGHTA, CDR2 FQGTGA. V shed 4 bases and J shed 7 bases, with 21 bases lying between them. This CDR3 has 16 amino acids. The CDR3 DNA is TGTGCCAGCAGCTCAGACTTCGGGGGAAAGGGAAATACGCAGTATTTT. It encodes CASSSDFGGKGNTQYF.

The V and J genes are TRBV7-2 and TRBJ2-7; perhaps TRBD1 as D (5 bases). With 1 base removed from V and 0 bases from J, the gap between germline ends came to 10 bases. Per the germline V gene, CDR1 is SGHTA and CDR2 is FQGNSA. There are 15 residues in the CDR3. The CDR3 sequence is CASSLGTSFSYEQYF. For the CDR3, the DNA is TGTGCCAGCAGCTTAGGGACAAGTTTCTCCTACGAGCAGTACTTC.

This chain joins TRBV12-5 and TRBJ1-2; 8 nucleotides agree with TRBD1. The CDR3 contains 14 residues. Trimming took 3 bases from V and 6 from J; bases not matched to a gene: 6. Germline CDR1 and CDR2: LGHNT and FRNRAP. The CDR3 reads CASGLGDRRDGYTF. CDR3 DNA sequence: TGTGCTAGTGGTTTAGGGGACAGGCGGGATGGCTACACCTTC.

This chain connects TRBV20-1 to TRBJ2-7; 9 bases are shared with TRBD2. This CDR3 has 15 amino acids. Germline lookup yields CDR1 DFQATT and CDR2 SNEGSKA (reference sequence). The junction had 8 bases not matched to a gene; V was cut back by 5 bases and J by 0 bases. CDR3: CSARVLAGTSYEQYF. In DNA, the CDR3 is TGCAGTGCTCGTGTTCTAGCGGGGACCTCCTACGAGCAGTACTTC.

The chain combines TRBV4-3 with TRBJ2-5; 7 nucleotides agree with TRBD2. The germline CDR1 and CDR2 sequences are LGHNA and YSLEER. The junction had 11 bases not matched to a gene; V was cut back by 5 bases and J by 2 bases. This CDR3 comprises 16 residues. This CDR3 reads CASSKGTASGQETQYF. The DNA of the CDR3 is TGCGCCAGCAGCAAGGGTACGGCTAGCGGACAAGAGACCCAGTACTTC.

This chain joins TRBV18 and TRBJ2-2, with D perhaps TRBD1 (6 bases). Looked up from germline, CDR1 is KGHSH and CDR2 is LQKENI. This CDR3 region has 16 residues. The V end was cut by 0 bases, the J end by 3 bases, with 11 bases between. CDR3 DNA: TGTGCCAGCTCACCACCGGCCAGGGGCCACACCGGGGAGCTGTTTTTT. Translated, it gives CASSPPARGHTGELFF.

V is TRBV7-9 and J is TRBJ1-1; D is unresolved. V lost 3 bases and J lost 4, with 12 bases in between. The germline V gene encodes CDR1 SEHNR and CDR2 FQNEAQ (reference sequence). The CDR3 has 14 amino acids. The CDR3, as DNA: TGTGCCAGCAGCTTCGGACGGATGGGCACTGAAGCTTTCTTT. Protein sequence: CASSFGRMGTEAFF.

This sequence joins TRBV5-4 and TRBJ2-1; the D gene is possibly TRBD1 (6 bases). Trimming shortened V by 5 bases and J by 2 bases, and 8 bases separated the two germline ends. The germline V gene encodes CDR1 SGHNT and CDR2 YYREEE (reference sequence). CDR3 length: 13 amino acids. The DNA for the CDR3 is TGTGCCAGCAGGGGGGACACCTACAATGAGCAGTTCTTC. Amino acids: CASRGDTYNEQFF.

This chain uses TRBV27 with TRBJ2-7; 10 bases are shared with TRBD2. The CDR3 totals 17 residues. Germline V gene data show CDR1 as MNHEY and CDR2 as SMNVEV (reference sequence). With V trimmed by 3 bases and J by 1 base, 9 bases remained unmatched. The CDR3 DNA is TGTGCCAGCAGTTTCCTCCGGACTAGCGGAGCTTCCTACGAGCAGTACTTC. Translated, it gives CASSFLRTSGASYEQYF.

V is TRBV10-2 and J is TRBJ2-7, with 8 bases matching TRBD2. V dropped 3 bases and J dropped 4; count of bases not matched to a gene: 5. The CDR3 runs 14 residues. Germline V gene sequence: CDR1 WSHSY, CDR2 SAAADI. CDR3 in amino acids: CASSDKAGAYEQYF. The CDR3 nucleotides are TGCGCCAGCAGTGATAAAGCGGGAGCTTACGAGCAGTACTTC.

V gene TRBV15 combines with J gene TRBJ2-7, with 10 positions matching TRBD2. Germline values: CDR1 LNHNV, CDR2 YYDKDF (reference sequence). The V gene end was trimmed by 1 base and the J gene end by 3 bases; junction bases not matched to a gene: 3. The CDR3 covers 15 residues. The DNA for the CDR3 is TGTGCCACCAGCAGAGTTACTAGCGGGAACTACGAGCAGTACTTC. Translating it yields CATSRVTSGNYEQYF.

This chain joins TRBV7-9 and TRBJ2-7, with D unclear. V lost 2 bases to trimming and J lost 6 bases, with 5 bases between them. The CDR3 totals 11 residues. CDR1 and CDR2 (germline): SEHNR, FQNEAQ (reference sequence). CDR3 loop: CASSLMGEQYF. CDR3 DNA sequence: TGTGCCAGCAGCTTAATGGGCGAGCAGTACTTC.

The sample holds one count of this clone. This rearrangement joins TRBV9 to TRBJ2-3; D could derive from TRBD1 or TRBD2 (5 bases each). Trimming removed 3 bases from V and 1 base from J, with 15 bases in between. Germline loops: CDR1 SGDLS, CDR2 YYNGEE. The CDR3 consists of 16 residues. CDR3 sequence (DNA): TGTGCCAGCAGCGGGACCGAGGGGTTTCGCACAGATACGCAGTATTTT. Its protein product is CASSGTEGFRTDTQYF. Full variable domain (rest looked up from reference TRBV9 and TRBJ2-3): DSGVTQTPKHLITATGQRVTLRCSPRSGDLSVYWYQQSLDQGLQFLIQYYNGEERAKGNILERFSAQQFPDLHSELNLSSLELGDSALYFCASSGTEGFRTDTQYFGPGTRLTVL.